The subject of this entry is one T cell receptor beta chain. The data belong to a study of T cell changes during pregnancy in multiple sclerosis. Profiled with immunoSEQ multiplex PCR; TCRdb holds only in-frame clones, not every one. The data show about 75,000 clones, approximately 95% seen once. Trimming removed 0 bases at V and 9 bases at J, with 19 bases between. Germline CDR1 is SGHRS and CDR2 is YFSETQ. The CDR3 spans 15 residues. This rearrangement joins TRBV5-1 to TRBJ2-7; TRBD2 is a possible D gene (6 bases). The clonotype comes from a female donor with multiple sclerosis, enrolled in a pregnancy study. Here the sequenced sample was CD4+ T cells from peripheral blood mononuclear cells, taken after pregnancy. The CDR3 protein is CASSLALAGAPGQYF. The CDR3 DNA sequence: TGCGCCAGCAGCTTGGCACTAGCTGGGGCTCCTGGGCAGTACTTC.